The rows below give T cell receptor beta chains drawn from one sample of a study of graft-versus-host responses after intestinal transplantation. Sequenced by immunoSEQ multiplex PCR; TCRdb stores in-frame clones only, minus some. The repertoire has more than 80,000 clones, roughly 89% of them found once; the top ten carry approximately 0.34%. These receptors have no known antigen. The sample consisted of unstimulated CD4+ T cells sorted from spleen or lymph node cells, taken before intestinal transplant. These receptors all come from a human donor who received an intestinal transplant. Each CDR3 is given with its conserved first and last residue. Fields, in order: J gene, clone size, D gene, V gene, CDR3 DNA, CDR3 protein. The D gene is left open where the match is weak. Not all rows give a size; the values are once, few, many and, for expanded clones, a class.

TRBJ2-7,few,NA,TRBV5-1,TGCGCCAGCAGCTTGGGCCCAGGGTTCTCCTACGAGCAGTACTTC,CASSLGPGFSYEQYF
TRBJ2-3,NA,TRBD2,TRBV6-1,TGTGCCAGCAGTCAAGCCTCCCTAGCGGGAGTCCCAGATACGCAGTATTTT,CASSQASLAGVPDTQYF
TRBJ1-5,NA,TRBD1,TRBV28,TGTGCCAGCAGTTTATGGACAGGGAGTGCTGGCAATCAGCCCCAGCATTTT,CASSLWTGSAGNQPQHF
TRBJ1-5,NA,NA,TRBV10-1,TGCGCCAGCAGGGCGCAGGACGGGGGTCAGCCCCAGCATTTT,CASRAQDGGQPQHF
TRBJ2-1,NA,TRBD2,TRBV9,TGTGCCAGCAGCGTAGAAGCGGGGACTTCTCGGGAGCAGTTCTTC,CASSVEAGTSREQFF
TRBJ2-1,NA,TRBD1,TRBV19,TGTGCCAGTAGTGTGGGACAGAATGAGCAGTTCTTC,CASSVGQNEQFF
TRBJ2-3,NA,TRBD2,TRBV5-1,TGCGCCAGCAGCTATGGAGCGGGAACAGATACGCAGTATTTT,CASSYGAGTDTQYF
TRBJ1-1,NA,TRBD1,TRBV28,TGTGCCAGCAGTTTAGACTGGGACAGGGGGTTCACTGAAGCTTTCTTT,CASSLDWDRGFTEAFF
TRBJ1-2,NA,NA,TRBV18,TGTGCCAGCTCACCACTGTCAACTTCGTACACCTTC,CASSPLSTSYTF
TRBJ2-7,NA,TRBD1,TRBV2,TGTGCCAGCAGGGCACAGGGGGTTGCCGAGCAGTACTTC,CASRAQGVAEQYF
TRBJ1-4,NA,NA,TRBV7-2,TGTGCCAGCGGCCGGGGGAGGGATGAAAAACTGTTTTTT,CASGRGRDEKLFF
TRBJ2-7,NA,TRBD2,TRBV30,TGTGCCTGGGGGCGGGAGGTTAACGAGCAGTACTTC,CAWGREVNEQYF
TRBJ2-7,NA,NA,TRBV4-1,TGCGCCAGCAGCCAAGATTCGGGGTATCTTGGCGAGCAGTACTTC,CASSQDSGYLGEQYF
TRBJ1-2,once,NA,TRBV19,TGTGCCAGTAGTACAGGTCCGGCATATGGCTACACCTTC,CASSTGPAYGYTF
TRBJ2-5,NA,TRBD2,TRBV29-1,TGCAGCGTTGGGAGCGAGGCGTTGTTCCTAGCGGGAGTGAGCGAGACCCAGTACTTC,CSVGSEALFLAGVSETQYF
TRBJ1-5,NA,NA,TRBV6-5,TGTGCCAGCAGTTACTCGAGGAATCAGCCCCAGCATTTT,CASSYSRNQPQHF
TRBJ1-2,NA,NA,TRBV9,TGTGCCAGCGCTCGTGAGGAAAACTATGGCTACACCTTC,CASAREENYGYTF
TRBJ2-3,NA,TRBD1,TRBV7-2,TGTGCCAGCAGCTTAAGGGGCATGGGACAGGGAACAGATACGCAGTATTTT,CASSLRGMGQGTDTQYF
TRBJ2-1,NA,TRBD2,TRBV19,TGTGCCAGTAGTAAGGGACTAGCGGACAATGAGCAGTTCTTC,CASSKGLADNEQFF
TRBJ2-2,NA,TRBD2,TRBV9,TGTGCCAGCAGCGGGCGACTAGCAGCTTTCGCGAACACCGGGGAGCTGTTTTTT,CASSGRLAAFANTGELFF
TRBJ2-2,NA,NA,TRBV21-1,TGTGCCAGCAGCAAAGCGCTTGGGACAGGGGACACCGGGGAGCTGTTTTTT,CASSKALGTGDTGELFF
TRBJ2-2,NA,NA,TRBV11-2,TGTGCCAGCAGCGGAAGCAGGTCCGGGGAGCTGTTTTTT,CASSGSRSGELFF
TRBJ2-3,NA,NA,TRBV29-1,TGCAGCGCCCTACTACCCGTGGAGTCTAGCACAGATACGCAGTATTTT,CSALLPVESSTDTQYF
TRBJ2-1,NA,NA,TRBV7-6,TGTGCCAGCAGCTTAGGTTCGGGTTTTGAGCAGTTCTTC,CASSLGSGFEQFF
TRBJ2-1,NA,NA,TRBV5-1,TGCGCCAGCAGGGCAGGGGTGAACAATGAGCAGTTCTTC,CASRAGVNNEQFF
TRBJ2-7,NA,TRBD2,TRBV7-3,TGTGCCAGCAGCTCGGGACTAGCGGGAGACGAGCAGTACTTC,CASSSGLAGDEQYF
TRBJ1-5,NA,NA,TRBV28,TGTGCCAGCAGTGCCAGGGGAGAGGGCAATCAGCCCCAGCATTTT,CASSARGEGNQPQHF
TRBJ2-3,NA,NA,TRBV19,TGTGCCAGTAGTATAGGGGTTGGGCAGGGGAAGACAGATACGCAGTATTTT,CASSIGVGQGKTDTQYF
TRBJ2-1,NA,TRBD2,TRBV5-1,TGCGCCAGCAGCAAATGGACTAGCGGGGGGAATGAGCAGTTCTTC,CASSKWTSGGNEQFF
TRBJ2-1,NA,TRBD1,TRBV18,TGTGCCAGCTCTTATGGACAGGGCAATGAGCAGTTCTTC,CASSYGQGNEQFF
TRBJ2-2,NA,NA,TRBV19,TGTGCCAGTAGGGAGCGGAAAGCGAACACCGGGGAGCTGTTTTTT,CASRERKANTGELFF
TRBJ2-1,NA,TRBD1,TRBV19,TGTGCCAGTAGCGTAGGGACAGCCTACAATGAGCAGTTCTTC,CASSVGTAYNEQFF
TRBJ2-1,NA,TRBD1,TRBV7-2,TGTGCCAGCAGCTCCGACAGGGGGCTATACAATGAGCAGTTCTTC,CASSSDRGLYNEQFF
TRBJ2-7,NA,TRBD1,TRBV6-5,TGTGCCAGCAGTTCTTTGACAGGGAACGAGCAGTACTTC,CASSSLTGNEQYF
TRBJ1-5,NA,NA,TRBV6-1,TGTGCCAGCAGTGCCGGGAGTATTTTTAGCAATCAGCCCCAGCATTTT,CASSAGSIFSNQPQHF
TRBJ1-6,NA,NA,TRBV6-5,TGTGCCAGCAGTTACTCGAGCGAACATTATAATTCACCCCTCCACTTT,CASSYSSEHYNSPLHF
TRBJ1-3,NA,NA,TRBV6-1,TGTGCCAGCAGTGAACGTGAGGGAAGTGGAAACACCATATATTTT,CASSEREGSGNTIYF
TRBJ2-5,few,NA,TRBV11-2,TGTGCCAGCAGCCCAGATGAGGGGGTGACCCAGTACTTC,CASSPDEGVTQYF
TRBJ2-7,NA,NA,TRBV6-1,TGTGCCAGCAGTGACGGTGCTAGCTCCTACGAGCAGTACTTC,CASSDGASSYEQYF
TRBJ2-1,NA,TRBD2,TRBV28,TGTGCCAGCCGTCGGGGGGGCGCTGGGGAGCAGTTCTTC,CASRRGGAGEQFF
TRBJ2-6,NA,NA,TRBV6-1,TGTGCCAGCAGTAAAGCCCACTCTGGGGCCAACGTCCTGACTTTC,CASSKAHSGANVLTF
TRBJ1-1,NA,NA,TRBV18,TGTGCCAGCTCACTGACACCGGAGGGCACTGAAGCTTTCTTT,CASSLTPEGTEAFF
TRBJ1-6,NA,TRBD1,TRBV19,TGTGCCAGTAAAGCCCCAGGGGGTACGGATTCACCCCTCCACTTT,CASKAPGGTDSPLHF
TRBJ2-7,NA,TRBD2,TRBV11-2,TGTGCCAGCAGCTTATCCCCCCTAGCGGGAGTAGAGCCCGAGCAGTACTTC,CASSLSPLAGVEPEQYF
TRBJ2-3,NA,TRBD2,TRBV19,TGTGCCAGTTCCCGGGAGGACACAGATACGCAGTATTTT,CASSREDTDTQYF
TRBJ1-1,once,TRBD1,TRBV28,TGTGCCAGCAGTCCCTCAGGGGGCCCGAACACTGAAGCTTTCTTT,CASSPSGGPNTEAFF
TRBJ2-7,NA,NA,TRBV18,TGTGCCAGCTCGCTTGACTTCTCACCCTCCTACGAGCGGTACTTC,CASSLDFSPSYERYF
TRBJ2-1,NA,TRBD2,TRBV7-2,TGTGCCAGCAGCCCCCGGAGGGAGGGGTTCAGGTACAATGAGCAGTTCTTC,CASSPRREGFRYNEQFF
TRBJ1-2,NA,NA,TRBV30,TGTGCCTGGAGCCGGGACTCCACAAACTATGGCTACACCTTC,CAWSRDSTNYGYTF
TRBJ2-1,NA,NA,TRBV27,TGTGCCAGCAGTTCAAGCGAGACGGTATACAATGAGCAGTTCTTC,CASSSSETVYNEQFF
TRBJ2-1,NA,TRBD1,TRBV9,TGTGCCAGCAGCGGGAGAGGACAGGGCAATGAGCAGTTCTTC,CASSGRGQGNEQFF
TRBJ1-1,NA,NA,TRBV6-6,TGTGCCAGCAGTTACACCCGAGGGAGGGGCACTGAAGCTTTCTTT,CASSYTRGRGTEAFF
TRBJ1-2,few,NA,TRBV2,TGTGCCAGCAGTGAAGCGGTAGTAGGGGGTTATGGCTACACCTTC,CASSEAVVGGYGYTF
TRBJ1-6,NA,TRBD1,TRBV5-1,TGCGCCAGCAGCCCCATGACAGGGACTGGTTCACCCCTCCACTTT,CASSPMTGTGSPLHF
TRBJ1-4,NA,TRBD1,TRBV5-1,TGCGCCAGCAGATCTGGACAGGGTGGGGAAAAACTGTTTTTT,CASRSGQGGEKLFF
TRBJ1-1,NA,TRBD1,TRBV15,TGTGCCACCAGCGGCAACAGGGGGCTAGGTAGAGCTTTCTTT,CATSGNRGLGRAFF
TRBJ1-3,NA,TRBD1,TRBV19,TGTGCCAGTAGTATATCGACAGGGACTGGAAACACCATATATTTT,CASSISTGTGNTIYF
TRBJ1-1,NA,NA,TRBV28,TGTGCCAGCACTAAATACGGTCAAAGGGGCACTGAAGCTTTCTTT,CASTKYGQRGTEAFF